The clone carrying this T cell receptor beta chain appeared a few times. Here the gene names and germline are mouse. The read finishes 4 residues shy of the CDR3 end, and the germline J gene is used to complete it. The data were obtained in a study of CD8+ T cells in alopecia areata. On the basis of CD4, CD8alpha, NKG2D, NKG2ACE and other markers, pooled cutaneous lymph node cells were sorted. V lost 0 bases, J lost 1 base, and 4 bases stayed unmatched. Germline CDR1 reads NNHDY; CDR2 reads SYVADS. The CDR3 consists of 17 residues. Following extraction, RNA underwent reverse transcription to cDNA, which served as the sequencing template. The method was immunoSEQ multiplex PCR; TCRdb's version includes in-frame clones alone and lacks a portion of them. Altogether about 6,000 clones were found in the sample, and no singletons occur.

This TCR was sampled from a C3H/HeJ mouse with alopecia areata. MHC haplotype: H2-k. The chain is built from TRBV13-3 and TRBJ2-1; TRBD2 matches at 10 bases. Sequenced sample: CD8+ T cells sorted from a lymph node. CDR3 bases read: TGTGCCAGCAGTGATGTCGGGACTGGGGCGAACTATGCT. It is translated as CASSDVGTGANYA. The CDR3, in full, reads CASSDVGTGANYAEQFF.